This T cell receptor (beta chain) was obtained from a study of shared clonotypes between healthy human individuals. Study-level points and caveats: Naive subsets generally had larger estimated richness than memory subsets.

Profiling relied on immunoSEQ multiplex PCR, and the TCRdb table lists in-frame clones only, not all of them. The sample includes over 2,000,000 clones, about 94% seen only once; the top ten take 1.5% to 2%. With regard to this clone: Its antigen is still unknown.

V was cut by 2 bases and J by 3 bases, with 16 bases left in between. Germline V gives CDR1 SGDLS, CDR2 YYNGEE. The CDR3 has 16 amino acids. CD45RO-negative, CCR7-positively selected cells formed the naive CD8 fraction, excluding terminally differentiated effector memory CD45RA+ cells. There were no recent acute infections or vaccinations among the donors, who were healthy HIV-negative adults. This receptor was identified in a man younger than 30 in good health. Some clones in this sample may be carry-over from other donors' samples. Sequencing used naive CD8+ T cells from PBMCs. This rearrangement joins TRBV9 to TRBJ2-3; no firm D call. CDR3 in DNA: TGTGCCAGCAGCGTTAACTCGAGGAAACAGACAGATACGCAGTATTTT. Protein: CASSVNSRKQTDTQYF.